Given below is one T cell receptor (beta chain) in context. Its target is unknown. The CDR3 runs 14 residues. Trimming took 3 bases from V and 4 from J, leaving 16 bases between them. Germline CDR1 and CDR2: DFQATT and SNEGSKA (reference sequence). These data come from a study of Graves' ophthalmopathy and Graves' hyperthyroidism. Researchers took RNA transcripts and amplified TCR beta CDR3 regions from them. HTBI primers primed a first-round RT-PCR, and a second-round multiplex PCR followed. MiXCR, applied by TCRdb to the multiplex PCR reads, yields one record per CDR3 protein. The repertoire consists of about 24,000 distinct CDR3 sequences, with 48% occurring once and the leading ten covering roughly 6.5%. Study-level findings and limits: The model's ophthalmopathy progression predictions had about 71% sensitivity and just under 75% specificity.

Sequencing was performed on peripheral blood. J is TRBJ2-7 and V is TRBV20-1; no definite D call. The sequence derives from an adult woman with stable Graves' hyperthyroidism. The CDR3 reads CSARSGPKPYEQYF. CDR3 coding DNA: TGCAGTGCTAGGTCAGGTCCAAAACCGTACGAGCAGTACTTC.